This T cell receptor beta chain was recovered during a study of OX40 agonist ivuxolimab in advanced cancers. The CDR3 sequence is 12 residues long. V was trimmed by 10 bases and J by 3 bases, leaving 11 bases between them. In germline, CDR1 is ENHRY, CDR2 SYGVKD. This clone was recorded once. Libraries were prepared by immunoSEQ multiplex PCR; TCRdb keeps only in-frame clonotypes and omits some of them. Here the sample spans 25,000 to 30,000 clones, approximately 83% being singletons. The receptor comes from an adult with an advanced solid tumor such as melanoma, head and neck, liver or kidney cancer. Source: CD4+ or CD8+ T cells sorted from blood, taken in a trial of the OX40 agonist ivuxolimab. The chain uses TRBV10-3 and TRBJ2-3; a possible D gene is TRBD2 (5 bases). The CDR3 here is CASWTGTDTQYF. DNA for the CDR3: TGTGCCAGCTGGACGGGGACAGATACGCAGTATTTT.